The 31 T cell receptor beta chains below were found in one sample sequenced in a study of cytomegalovirus exposure and HLA in healthy donors. 60 Vbeta and 13 Jbeta primers were used in PCR. Using immunoSEQ multiplex PCR, the repertoire was profiled, and TCRdb retains in-frame clones only, with some absent. This sample yields around 160,000 clones, of which about 79% are seen a single time; about 14% belongs to the top ten. The sequenced material came from PBMCs. The receptors were sampled from a man between 45 and 60 years old in good health and CMV-seropositive.

The chain recombines TRBV6-1 with TRBJ1-5, with 8 bases fitting TRBD1. Germline CDR1 MNHNS, CDR2 SASEGT. Trimming at V came to 3 bases and at J to 3 bases, leaving 10 bases not matched to a gene. This CDR3 comprises 17 residues. CDR3 region: CASSDRPGTGFNQPQHF. In nucleotides, the CDR3 is TGTGCCAGCAGTGATCGTCCCGGGACAGGTTTCAATCAGCCCCAGCATTTT.

The rearrangement links TRBV2 to TRBJ2-4; a weak D match, TRBD1 (5 bases). CDR1 and CDR2 from the germline V gene are SNHLY and FYNNEI. The V gene lost 2 bases and the J gene lost 9 bases, with 20 bases spanning the gap. The CDR3 extends over 16 amino acids. The CDR3 loop reads CASSETRGTGSGIQYF. DNA of the CDR3: TGTGCCAGCAGTGAAACAAGGGGCACAGGCTCGGGCATTCAGTACTTC.

The V and J genes are TRBV28 and TRBJ1-2; D remains unclear. From germline, CDR1 is MDHEN and CDR2 SYDVKM. Trimming left V 3 bases short and J 12 bases short, with 20 bases between. This CDR3 is built from 14 residues. CDR3 DNA: TGTGCCAGCAGTTTTATTGGGAGTGCTTTGTCGGACACCTTC. The encoded protein is CASSFIGSALSDTF.

The chain carries TRBV4-1 and TRBJ2-2; D may be TRBD1 (6 bases). Per germline, CDR1 MGHRA and CDR2 YSYEKL. Trimming cost V 3 bases and J 6 bases, with 14 bases left between them. The CDR3 loop spans 15 amino acids. The CDR3 region is CASSHGQNYAGELFF. The CDR3 nucleotides read TGCGCCAGCAGCCATGGACAGAACTATGCCGGGGAGCTGTTTTTT.

The J gene is TRBJ1-5, the V gene TRBV5-1; D may be TRBD1 (6 bases). The germline gives CDR1 SGHRS, CDR2 YFSETQ. This CDR3 spans 15 amino acids. Trimming took off 0 bases at V and 2 bases at J, with 9 bases between the two ends. Here the CDR3 DNA reads TGCGCCAGCAGCTTGGGGGGGCTCGGCAATCAGCCCCAGCATTTT. Protein product: CASSLGGLGNQPQHF. Supplemented by reference TRBV5-1 and TRBJ1-5, the full variable domain reads KAGVTQTPRYLIKTRGQQVTLSCSPISGHRSVSWYQQTPGQGLQFLFEYFSETQRNKGNFPGRFSGRQFSNSRSEMNVSTLELGDSALYLCASSLGGLGNQPQHFGDGTRLSIL.

This chain links TRBV6-5 with TRBJ2-1; D gene uncertain. CDR1 MNHEY and CDR2 SVGAGI come from the germline V gene. The V end lost 1 base, the J end lost 5 bases, and 12 bases lay between the germline ends. The CDR3 consists of 15 residues. The DNA of the CDR3 is TGTGCCAGCAGTTACTTGCCAACTAACGACAATGAGCAGTTCTTC. Its protein product is CASSYLPTNDNEQFF.

V usage is TRBV7-9 and J usage is TRBJ2-1, with 7 bases that match TRBD1. With V trimmed by 3 bases and J by 3 bases, 8 bases remained unmatched. Germline lookup yields CDR1 SEHNR and CDR2 FQNEAQ (reference sequence). The CDR3 loop spans 16 amino acids. The CDR3 DNA is TGTGCCAGCAGCTTTTCGACAGGGTTCGGCTACAATGAGCAGTTCTTC. Translated, it gives CASSFSTGFGYNEQFF.

This chain joins TRBV15 and TRBJ1-2, with 8 bases identical to TRBD1. The germline V gene encodes CDR1 LNHNV and CDR2 YYDKDF (reference sequence). There are 15 residues in the CDR3. The V gene end was trimmed by 0 bases and the J gene end by 8 bases; junction bases not matched to a gene: 8. CDR3 loop: CATSRDWAQGDGYTF. The CDR3 coding sequence is TGTGCCACCAGCAGAGATTGGGCACAGGGGGACGGCTACACCTTC.

This chain joins TRBV2 and TRBJ1-6, with D possibly TRBD1 on 5 matching bases. Per germline, CDR1 SNHLY and CDR2 FYNNEI. This CDR3 contains 14 residues. Between the trimmed V and J ends, which lost 5 bases and 5 bases, there was a span of 10 bases. The CDR3: CASSHDSHNSPLHF. The CDR3 nucleotides read TGTGCCAGCAGTCACGACAGTCATAATTCACCCCTCCACTTT. The whole variable domain, filled in from reference TRBV2 and TRBJ1-6, reads EPEVTQTPSHQVTQMGQEVILRCVPISNHLYFYWYRQILGQKVEFLVSFYNNEISEKSEIFDDQFSVERPDGSNFTLKIRSTKLEDSAMYFCASSHDSHNSPLHFGNGTRLTVT.

The chain uses TRBV11-2 and TRBJ2-5; TRBD2 matches 8 bases. The V gene's germline CDR1 is SGHAT and CDR2 FQNNGV. This CDR3 is built from 15 residues. Trimming at V came to 4 bases and at J to 6 bases, leaving 10 bases not matched to a gene. The CDR3 loop is CASSSDGGAMKTQYF. For the CDR3, the DNA is TGTGCCAGCAGCTCCGACGGGGGGGCCATGAAGACCCAGTACTTC.

The rearrangement links TRBV6-1 to TRBJ1-2; no clear D. Trimming cost V 7 bases and J 3 bases, with 18 bases left between them. This CDR3 has 15 residues. The V gene's germline CDR1 is MNHNS and CDR2 SASEGT. CDR3 in amino acids: CASTLGPYLDYGYTF. The CDR3 DNA is TGTGCCAGCACCCTTGGTCCCTATCTAGACTATGGCTACACCTTC.

The rearrangement links TRBV10-1 to TRBJ2-5, with 7 bases identical to TRBD2. V trimming: 10 bases; J trimming: 2 bases; junction bases outside the gene matches: 10. Germline V gene data show CDR1 as WNHNN and CDR2 as SYGVQD (reference sequence). This CDR3 region has 14 residues. The CDR3 DNA reads TGCGCCAACCGACTGGCGGGGGTACAAGAGACCCAGTACTTC. It translates to CANRLAGVQETQYF.

This chain connects TRBV6-1 to TRBJ1-1, with a weak D call TRBD1 (5 bases). The V and J ends lost 7 bases and 5 bases respectively, with 17 bases between them. From germline, CDR1 is MNHNS and CDR2 SASEGT. The CDR3 has 14 residues. The CDR3 sequence: CASIRTPGGTEAFF. The CDR3 DNA reads as TGTGCCAGCATTCGGACTCCCGGGGGTACTGAAGCTTTCTTT.

The V gene is TRBV6-6, the J gene TRBJ1-5; 11 nucleotides line up with TRBD1. The V gene's germline CDR1 is MNHNY and CDR2 SVGAGI (reference sequence). The CDR3 loop spans 16 amino acids. V lost 6 bases, J lost 6 bases, and 10 bases stayed unmatched. Written as DNA, the CDR3 is TGTGCCAGCAGCCAGTGGACAGGGGGCGAGATTCAGCCCCAGCATTTT. Protein sequence: CASSQWTGGEIQPQHF.

The gene calls are TRBV7-2 and TRBJ2-5, with D perhaps matching TRBD1 (6 bases). The V gene lost 3 bases and the J gene lost 5 bases, with 16 bases spanning the gap. The CDR3 spans 15 residues. From germline, CDR1 is SGHTA and CDR2 FQGNSA. The CDR3 bases are TGTGCCAGCAGCTTTATCGCAGGGGCTACGGAGACCCAGTACTTC. It is translated as CASSFIAGATETQYF.

This rearrangement joins TRBV5-8 to TRBJ2-1; 7 bases line up with TRBD1. Germline values: CDR1 SGHTS, CDR2 YDEGEE. The CDR3 has 15 residues. V was pared by 2 bases and J by 2 bases, with 4 bases of the junction left unmatched. The chain's CDR3 is CASSFGTEPYNEQFF. The CDR3, as DNA: TGTGCCAGCAGCTTCGGGACAGAGCCCTACAATGAGCAGTTCTTC.

The V call is TRBV6-1, the J call TRBJ1-3; 8 nucleotides agree with TRBD1. The J call is uncertain, as TRBJ2-2 better fits the DNA end. This CDR3 is built from 14 residues. CDR1 and CDR2 (germline): MNHNS, SASEGT. The CDR3 protein is CASSPQGAPITLFF. In DNA, the CDR3 is TGTGCCAGCAGTCCTCAGGGGGCACCAATTACGCTGTTTTTT.

The chain is built from TRBV5-4 and TRBJ1-3; weak D call: TRBD1 (5 bases). V lost 7 bases and J 0 bases, leaving 26 bases between the germline ends. From germline, CDR1 is SGHNT and CDR2 YYREEE (reference sequence). CDR3 size: 19 residues. The CDR3 loop reads CASLPPHLKGPYSGNTIYF. For the CDR3, the DNA is TGTGCCAGCCTACCGCCCCATCTTAAGGGGCCTTACTCTGGAAACACCATATATTTT.

The chain couples TRBV6-5 to TRBJ1-6, with TRBD1 as a possible D gene (5 bases). V gave up 4 bases and J gave up 10 bases, with 14 bases separating them. CDR3 length: 14 residues. Germline V gene lookup returns CDR1 MNHEY and CDR2 SVGAGI. The CDR3: CASSSIRGSSPLHF. The CDR3 DNA is TGTGCCAGCAGTTCGATAAGGGGCAGCTCACCCCTCCACTTT.

The CDR3 sequence: CASSAAQGRANTGELFF. In DNA, the CDR3 is TGTGCCAGCAGCGCTGCACAGGGGCGTGCGAACACCGGGGAGCTGTTTTTT. The gene calls are TRBV11-3 and TRBJ2-2; 7 positions match TRBD1. Per the germline V gene, CDR1 is SGHNT and CDR2 is YENEEA. Trimming at V came to 5 bases and at J to 0 bases, leaving 9 bases not matched to a gene. The CDR3 is made up of 17 amino acids.

The CDR3 DNA reads as TGTGCCAGCAGCGCAACCGGGACTAGCGGGTTGGTGCAGTACTTC. Protein sequence: CASSATGTSGLVQYF. The rearrangement joins TRBV11-3 to TRBJ2-7, with 12 positions matching TRBD2. Losses at the gene ends were 5 bases for V and 9 bases for J; bases not matched to a gene: 11. Per germline, CDR1 SGHNT and CDR2 YENEEA. CDR3 length: 15 amino acids.

V usage is TRBV6-5 and J usage is TRBJ1-5; D possibly corresponds to TRBD1 (6 bases). The V end was cut by 6 bases, the J end by 6 bases, with 15 bases between. Germline values: CDR1 MNHEY, CDR2 SVGAGI. The CDR3 has 14 residues. This chain's CDR3 is CASRPLQGIQPQHF. The CDR3 DNA is TGTGCCAGCAGACCTCTACAGGGCATTCAGCCCCAGCATTTT.

The V and J genes are TRBV6-6 and TRBJ2-4; TRBD1 agrees at 7 bases. Trimming at V came to 7 bases and at J to 10 bases, leaving 13 bases not matched to a gene. The CDR3 totals 14 residues. Per germline, CDR1 MNHNY and CDR2 SVGAGI (reference sequence). The CDR3: CASNPQTGTLIQYF. The CDR3 region has the DNA TGTGCCAGCAATCCACAGACAGGGACGCTAATTCAGTACTTC.

This chain connects TRBV7-2 to TRBJ1-6; maybe TRBD1 (5 bases). Germline V gene data show CDR1 as SGHTA and CDR2 as FQGNSA. The ends were cut back, 4 bases at V and 8 bases at J, with 9 bases in the middle. The CDR3 consists of 13 residues. The CDR3 DNA is TGTGCCAGCAGCTCACAGGTTTATTCACCCCTCCACTTT. Protein sequence: CASSSQVYSPLHF. Variable domain in full (rest from reference TRBV7-2 and TRBJ1-6): GAGVSQSPSNKVTEKGKDVELRCDPISGHTALYWYRQSLGQGLEFLIYFQGNSAPDKSGLPSDRFSAERTGGSVSTLTIQRTQQEDSAVYLCASSSQVYSPLHFGNGTRLTVT.

This clone was seen more than once but under ten times. The V call is TRBV27, the J call TRBJ2-7; 7 bases line up with TRBD1. Per the germline V gene, CDR1 is MNHEY and CDR2 is SMNVEV (reference sequence). CDR3 size: 13 residues. J lost 5 bases, V lost 4 bases, and 5 bases had no gene match. CDR3 bases: TGTGCCAGCAGTTACAGGGGCAGCGACGAGCAGTACGTC. It codes for CASSYRGSDEQYV.

The gene calls are TRBV7-8 and TRBJ2-1; TRBD1 aligns across 8 bases. The trim removed 5 bases at V and 10 bases at J, leaving 16 bases unmatched. Germline V gives CDR1 SGHVS, CDR2 FQNEAQ. The CDR3 is 16 residues long. This CDR3 is CASSVTGTGFRGEQFF. The CDR3 DNA is TGTGCCAGCAGCGTCACCGGGACAGGCTTCCGAGGGGAGCAGTTCTTC. Based on the CDR3 plus reference TRBV7-8 and TRBJ2-1, the full variable domain is GAGVSQSPRYKVAKRGQDVALRCDPISGHVSLFWYQQALGQGPEFLTYFQNEAQLDKSGLPSDRFFAERPEGSVSTLKIQRTQQEDSAVYLCASSVTGTGFRGEQFFGPGTRLTVL.

This chain uses TRBV28 with TRBJ1-5; D call uncertain. In germline, CDR1 is MDHEN, CDR2 SYDVKM. Trimming shortened V by 4 bases and J by 4 bases, and 11 bases separated the two germline ends. The CDR3 is 14 amino acids. CDR3 nucleotides: TGTGCCAGCAGTTCCCTAGTAAAGAATCAGCCCCAGCATTTT. It is translated as CASSSLVKNQPQHF.

The chain carries TRBV5-1 and TRBJ1-2; TRBD1 matches at 8 bases. This CDR3 has 13 residues. Per germline, CDR1 SGHRS and CDR2 YFSETQ. Trimming cost V 4 bases and J 4 bases; bases outside gene matches: 3. CDR3 residues: CASSPDRAYGYTF. In DNA, the CDR3 is TGCGCCAGCAGCCCGGACAGGGCCTATGGCTACACCTTC.

The rearrangement joins TRBV5-1 to TRBJ1-1, with TRBD1 matching over 9 bases. The V gene's germline CDR1 is SGHRS and CDR2 YFSETQ. V gave up 4 bases and J gave up 1 base; unmatched junction bases: 8. The CDR3 runs to 16 residues. The CDR3 DNA is TGCGCCAGCAGCCCCGACAGGGGGACAAGGAACACTGAAGCTTTCTTT. It encodes CASSPDRGTRNTEAFF.

Details on this clone: The sample holds other DNA sequences that translate to the same CDR3. V gene TRBV5-6 combines with J gene TRBJ1-2, with no clear D. The V gene's germline CDR1 is SGHDT and CDR2 YYEEEE. Trimming stripped 1 base from V and 5 bases from J, with 6 bases between. The CDR3 extends over 12 amino acids. CDR3 nucleotides: TGTGCCAGCAGCTTGACTGAATATGGCTACACCTTC. Protein product: CASSLTEYGYTF.

The chain is built from TRBV21-1 and TRBJ1-1. TRBV21-1 is a listed pseudogene. This CDR3 has 18 amino acids. The CDR3 protein is CASSKSLGASSMNTEAFF. The CDR3 nucleotides read TGTGCCAGCAGCAAATCTCTAGGTGCGTCGTCAATGAACACTGAAGCTTTCTTT.